The clone carrying this TCR beta chain has just a few counts. Attachment of unique molecular identifiers to individual cDNA molecules was performed. TCRdb re-derived calls from the 5' RACE reads in MiXCR, one entry per CDR3 protein. This table has 70,000 or so distinct CDR3 sequences, more than 9% appearing once. This entry belongs to a study of early T cells in non-severe SARS-CoV-2 infection. CDR1 and CDR2 from the germline V gene are SQVTM and ANQGSEA. The V and J ends lost 7 bases and 5 bases, in that order; junction bases with no gene match: 6. This CDR3 is built from 12 residues. Sequenced sample: whole blood. This TCR was recovered from an adult who was a healthcare worker with PCR-confirmed SARS-CoV-2 infection or an uninfected control (not recorded which). The V gene is TRBV29-1, the J gene TRBJ1-1, with 8 bases aligning to TRBD1. This CDR3 reads CSAVRGRTEAFF. CDR3 sequence (DNA): TGCAGCGCGGTCAGGGGGCGAACTGAAGCTTTCTTT.